The 19 T cell receptor beta chains given below trace back to one sample, sequenced in a study of shared T cell receptors in the human thymus. Libraries were prepared by immunoSEQ multiplex PCR; TCRdb keeps only in-frame clonotypes and omits some of them. The table has about 660,000 clones, more than 70% seen once. These data also formed part of another study, on human thymus T cells.

Sequencing used thymocytes. Receptor source: a boy under three years old with a congenital heart defect.

The CDR3: CAISVSGTPGNTIYF. For the CDR3, the DNA is TGTGCCATCAGTGTTTCCGGGACACCAGGAAACACCATATATTTT. The rearrangement joins TRBV10-3 to TRBJ1-3, with D perhaps matching TRBD1 (6 bases). The germline V gene encodes CDR1 ENHRY and CDR2 SYGVKD. Trimming shortened V by 4 bases and J by 4 bases, and 14 bases separated the two germline ends. The CDR3 totals 15 residues.

The V and J genes are TRBV2 and TRBJ2-7; 9 nucleotides match TRBD2. The V gene end was trimmed by 4 bases and the J gene end by 3 bases; junction bases not matched to a gene: 7. CDR1 SNHLY and CDR2 FYNNEI come from the germline V gene. The CDR3 runs to 15 residues. CDR3 protein: CASSVSGGSGYEQYF. The CDR3 DNA reads as TGTGCCAGCAGTGTAAGCGGGGGGTCCGGCTACGAGCAGTACTTC.

The chain uses TRBV9 and TRBJ2-1, with 7 bases matching TRBD1. This CDR3 comprises 14 residues. Germline V gene sequence: CDR1 SGDLS, CDR2 YYNGEE. With 3 bases clipped from V and 6 bases from J, the junction kept 6 bases outside the gene matches. CDR3 sequence (DNA): TGTGCCAGCAGCGAGCGCCGGGACAGCAATGAGCAGTTCTTC. It encodes CASSERRDSNEQFF.

V is TRBV5-8 and J is TRBJ1-5, with D tentatively TRBD1 (5 bases). The germline V and J ends were trimmed by 5 bases and 3 bases, with 15 bases remaining between them. There are 15 residues in the CDR3. The germline V gene has CDR1 SGHTS and CDR2 YDEGEE. The CDR3 is CASRPYGAINQPQHF. The CDR3 DNA reads TGTGCCAGCAGGCCCTATGGGGCGATCAATCAGCCCCAGCATTTT.

This clone was detected only a few times. The rearrangement uses TRBV4-2 and TRBJ1-6; no clear D gene. The V gene's germline CDR1 is LGHNA and CDR2 YNFKEQ. V shed 1 base and J shed 10 bases, with 5 bases lying between them. The CDR3 runs 12 residues. The CDR3 spells CASSQVLSPLHF. CDR3 DNA: TGTGCCAGCAGCCAAGTGTTATCACCCCTCCACTTT.

In DNA, the CDR3 is TGTGCCAGCAGCTTTGGAGGAACTGGAAACACCATATATTTT. Its protein product is CASSFGGTGNTIYF. The V and J genes are TRBV9 and TRBJ1-3; D uncertain. V dropped 4 bases and J dropped 2 bases, with 10 bases sitting between them. This CDR3 contains 14 residues. Germline CDR1 is SGDLS and CDR2 is YYNGEE.

This clone was detected a few times. V and J are TRBV10-3 and TRBJ1-3; D remains unclear. The CDR3 has 15 residues. Germline CDR1 ENHRY, CDR2 SYGVKD. With 1 base removed from V and 0 bases from J, the gap between germline ends came to 7 bases. The CDR3 bases are TGTGCCATCAGTGAGTACAGAAACTCTGGAAACACCATATATTTT. It is translated as CAISEYRNSGNTIYF.

This chain links TRBV19 with TRBJ1-5, with D unclear. V lost 1 base, J lost 0 bases, and 4 bases lay in between. The CDR3 length is 14 residues. Per the germline V gene, CDR1 is LNHDA and CDR2 is SQIVND (reference sequence). The CDR3 here is CASSIVYSNQPQHF. CDR3 sequence (DNA): TGTGCCAGTAGTATAGTCTATAGCAATCAGCCCCAGCATTTT.

The CDR3 loop reads CASSLERGNWDEQYF. For the CDR3, the DNA is TGTGCCAGCAGCTTGGAGCGCGGGAATTGGGACGAGCAGTACTTC. This rearrangement joins TRBV5-6 to TRBJ2-7; TRBD2 might be the D (6 bases). Trimming shortened V by 0 bases and J by 5 bases, and 15 bases separated the two germline ends. Germline loops: CDR1 SGHDT, CDR2 YYEEEE. The CDR3 sequence is 15 residues long.

J is TRBJ2-1 and V is TRBV7-9, with D possibly TRBD2 on 6 matching bases. In germline, CDR1 is SEHNR, CDR2 FQNEAQ (reference sequence). Trimming removed 6 bases at V and 4 bases at J, with 10 bases between. The CDR3 is 13 amino acids. The CDR3 loop is CASSLAFYNEQFF. CDR3 in DNA: TGTGCCAGCAGTCTAGCGTTTTACAATGAGCAGTTCTTC.

This clone occurred once. This chain links TRBV25-1 with TRBJ2-5; 13 bases match TRBD2. The germline gives CDR1 MGHDK, CDR2 SYGVNS. The V and J ends lost 3 bases and 2 bases, in that order; junction bases with no gene match: 3. This CDR3 is built from 16 residues. The CDR3 DNA sequence: TGTGCCAGCAGTGACCCGGGACTAGCGGGACAAGAGACCCAGTACTTC. It is translated as CASSDPGLAGQETQYF.

The chain carries TRBV30 and TRBJ2-3; 9 bases are a match to TRBD2. Germline CDR1 and CDR2: GTSNPN and SVGIG (reference sequence). J was trimmed by 1 base and V by 1 base; bases with no gene match: 15. The CDR3 spans 19 residues. As DNA, the CDR3 is TGTGCCTGGAGTGCAACCTTCGCGGGAGGGCACCGTGGCACAGATACGCAGTATTTT. Protein: CAWSATFAGGHRGTDTQYF.

The genes are TRBV12-2 and TRBJ2-5; the table's TRBD2 call for D was not verified on the DNA. TRBV12-2 represents a pseudogene. This CDR3 comprises 11 residues. CDR3 protein: CASRLDSLVYF. In DNA form, the CDR3 reads TGTGCAAGTCGCTTGGACTCGCTGGTATACTTC.

This chain joins TRBV4-3 and TRBJ2-3; 15 bases are shared with TRBD2. This CDR3 has 19 residues. V was clipped by 1 base and J by 3 bases; unmatched bases: 8. From germline, CDR1 is LGHNA and CDR2 YSLEER. The CDR3 here is CASSQGHSGLAGGTDTQYF. The CDR3 DNA is TGCGCCAGCAGCCAAGGCCACTCGGGACTAGCGGGAGGAACAGATACGCAGTATTTT.

The rearrangement joins TRBV19 to TRBJ2-1; TRBD2 is a possible D gene (6 bases). The V end lost 3 bases, the J end lost 4 bases, and 19 bases lay between the germline ends. Germline V lookup: CDR1 LNHDA, CDR2 SQIVND (reference sequence). The CDR3 spans 17 residues. The CDR3 spells CASSIVVGGSEYNEQFF. CDR3 DNA: TGTGCCAGTAGTATCGTCGTAGGAGGGTCCGAGTACAATGAGCAGTTCTTC.

The chain uses TRBV4-1 and TRBJ2-1; the match to TRBD2 covers 8 bases. CDR1 and CDR2 from the germline V gene are MGHRA and YSYEKL. The CDR3 is 19 amino acids. The V segment lost 0 bases and the J segment 0 bases; nucleotides outside the gene matches: 10. As DNA, the CDR3 is TGCGCCAGCAGCCAAGATCCCCCTATAGCGGGACGCTCCTACAATGAGCAGTTCTTC. Amino acids: CASSQDPPIAGRSYNEQFF.

A few counts support this clone. This chain connects TRBV19 to TRBJ2-7; 8 bases agree with TRBD2. The germline gives CDR1 LNHDA, CDR2 SQIVND (reference sequence). V shed 2 bases and J 5 bases; nucleotides not matched to a gene: 11. CDR3 length: 16 residues. CDR3 bases: TGTGCCAGTAGTATATCGGCCTACGGGAGGGGCCACGAGCAGTACTTC. This encodes CASSISAYGRGHEQYF.

The gene calls are TRBV4-3 and TRBJ2-1; 11 positions match TRBD1. Germline V gene sequence: CDR1 LGHNA, CDR2 YSLEER. CDR3 length: 20 amino acids. V trimming: 3 bases; J trimming: 8 bases; junction bases outside the gene matches: 21. The CDR3 loop is CASSQGGREKRDRGGYEQFF. The CDR3 bases are TGCGCCAGCAGCCAGGGTGGGAGGGAAAAACGGGACAGGGGGGGGTATGAGCAGTTCTTC.

The chain links TRBV27 to TRBJ2-6; TRBD2 agrees at 10 bases. V lost 2 bases, J lost 1 base, and 11 bases stayed unmatched. The CDR3 runs to 20 residues. The germline V gene encodes CDR1 MNHEY and CDR2 SMNVEV (reference sequence). The CDR3 reads CASSLNPSGRTTSGANVLTF. The CDR3 nucleotides read TGTGCCAGCAGTTTAAACCCTAGCGGGAGAACTACTTCTGGGGCCAACGTCCTGACTTTC.